The 27 T cell receptor beta chains presented below share a single source sample, sequenced in a study of T cell responses to AZD1222 COVID-19 vaccine. The repertoire was sequenced with immunoSEQ multiplex PCR; TCRdb's copy has only in-frame clones and lacks some. Altogether 150,000 to 200,000 clones are present, nearly 95% being singletons, with the ten largest covering about 2.5%. The sequencing here drew on peripheral blood, taken on day 0 of AZD1222 vaccination. The receptor set was obtained from an adult in good health.

The J gene is TRBJ1-6, the V gene TRBV15, with 9 bases aligning to TRBD1. This CDR3 region has 15 residues. From germline, CDR1 is LNHNV and CDR2 YYDKDF (reference sequence). Unmatched junction bases numbered 4, after V lost 0 bases and J lost 10 bases. In DNA form, the CDR3 reads TGTGCCACCAGCAGAGAACAGGGGGCACAGTCACCCCTCCACTTT. This encodes CATSREQGAQSPLHF.

The V and J genes are TRBV7-6 and TRBJ2-1; D perhaps matches TRBD1 (6 bases). Per germline, CDR1 SGHVS and CDR2 FNYEAQ. The V end was cut by 2 bases, the J end by 6 bases, with 26 bases between. The CDR3 is 19 amino acids. CDR3 sequence reads: CASSLTPPTVVRGGNEQFF. The CDR3 nucleotides read TGTGCCAGCAGCTTAACCCCCCCTACGGTTGTCAGGGGTGGCAATGAGCAGTTCTTC.

The rearrangement joins TRBV3-1 (or the pseudogene TRBV3-2) to TRBJ2-3; D ambiguous. V lost 1 base and J lost 5, with 16 bases in between. CDR1 is LGHDT, CDR2 YNNKEL, per germline (reference sequence). The CDR3 length is 16 residues. CDR3 in DNA: TGTGCCAGCAGCCAAGGGCTCTTGGGCGGTGAAGATACGCAGTATTTT. Amino acids: CASSQGLLGGEDTQYF.

In this sample, this clone turned up once. The chain recombines TRBV6-5 with TRBJ2-3; 10 bases match TRBD2. V lost 6 bases and J lost 5; bases outside the gene matches: 8. CDR1 MNHEY and CDR2 SVGAGI come from the germline V gene. The CDR3 contains 15 residues. The CDR3: CASRFSGGAVDTQYF. The DNA of the CDR3 is TGTGCCAGCAGGTTCAGCGGGGGGGCCGTAGATACGCAGTATTTT.

The chain links TRBV5-1 to TRBJ2-3; 11 bases agree with TRBD2. Losses at the gene ends were 2 bases for V and 1 base for J; bases not matched to a gene: 15. This CDR3 is 20 amino acids long. Germline values: CDR1 SGHRS, CDR2 YFSETQ. The DNA for the CDR3 is TGCGCCAGCAGCTTTAAGAGACTTACCGGGACTAGCGGCGGCACAGATACGCAGTATTTT. It codes for CASSFKRLTGTSGGTDTQYF.

The rearrangement links TRBV12-3 or TRBV12-4 to TRBJ1-3, with D maybe TRBD1 (5 bases). The CDR3 runs to 13 residues. V gave up 7 bases and J gave up 9 bases, with 16 bases separating them. DNA for the CDR3: TGTGCCAGCATTCCGAGTAGGGGCGGCACCATATATTTT. Encoded protein: CASIPSRGGTIYF.

The rearrangement links TRBV7-2 to TRBJ2-3; 8 bases match TRBD2. The V gene end was trimmed by 2 bases and the J gene end by 1 base; junction bases not matched to a gene: 14. Per germline, CDR1 SGHTA and CDR2 FQGNSA. CDR3 length: 19 residues. CDR3 in DNA: TGTGCCAGCAGCTTAACCCCCACTGTATCGCGGGGGGGCACAGATACGCAGTATTTT. Its protein product is CASSLTPTVSRGGTDTQYF.

The chain employs TRBV5-1 and TRBJ2-5; tentative D call: TRBD1 (5 bases). Per germline, CDR1 SGHRS and CDR2 YFSETQ. The ends were cut back, 4 bases at V and 4 bases at J, with 17 bases in the middle. This CDR3 comprises 15 residues. CDR3 bases: TGCGCCAGCAGCCCCACGGCCGGGCAGGGAGAGACCCAGTACTTC. Amino acid sequence: CASSPTAGQGETQYF.

The chain couples TRBV7-9 to TRBJ2-7, with 8 bases fitting TRBD1. With V trimmed by 0 bases and J by 2 bases, 3 bases remained unmatched. CDR1 is SEHNR, CDR2 FQNEAQ, per germline (reference sequence). The CDR3 consists of 15 residues. The CDR3 sequence: CASSLASQGAYEQYF. In DNA, the CDR3 is TGTGCCAGCAGCTTAGCTTCACAGGGGGCCTACGAGCAGTACTTC.

The CDR3 spells CASRPKAAGFTDTQYF. The CDR3 nucleotides read TGCGCCAGCAGACCGAAAGCCGCAGGGTTTACAGATACGCAGTATTTT. The V and J genes are TRBV5-1 and TRBJ2-3; TRBD1 is a possible D gene (5 bases). V was shortened by 5 bases and J by 3 bases, with 19 bases between the two germline ends. The germline CDR1 and CDR2 sequences are SGHRS and YFSETQ. The CDR3 covers 16 residues.

The CDR3 is CASSMGGVDQPQHF. Here the CDR3 DNA reads TGCGCCAGCAGCATGGGAGGGGTCGATCAGCCCCAGCATTTT. V usage is TRBV10-1 and J usage is TRBJ1-5, with a weak D call TRBD1 (5 bases). V was clipped by 6 bases and J by 5 bases, with 14 bases between them. Germline V gene data show CDR1 as WNHNN and CDR2 as SYGVQD (reference sequence). The CDR3 contains 14 residues.

In regard to this clone: The identical CDR3 is also encoded by other nucleotide sequences in the sample. The chain couples TRBV7-9 to TRBJ1-1; no reliable D call. CDR1 and CDR2 from the germline V gene are SEHNR and FQNEAQ (reference sequence). Trimming removed 4 bases at V and 0 bases at J, with 9 bases between. The CDR3 has 14 amino acids. The CDR3 here is CASSSWTVNTEAFF. For the CDR3, the DNA is TGTGCCAGCAGCTCATGGACGGTGAACACTGAAGCTTTCTTT.

Notes on this clone: An end of the junction differs from the germline gene, which may be a read error. The chain's CDR3 is CSRTGGETQYF. The CDR3 nucleotides are TGTTCCCGGACAGGGGGCGAGACCCAGTACTTC. The rearrangement uses TRBV20-1 and TRBJ2-5, with 11 nucleotides matching TRBD1. Germline CDR1 is DFQATT and CDR2 is SNEGSKA (reference sequence). This CDR3 spans 11 amino acids.

The CDR3 region has the DNA TGTGCCATGGCAGGGAGTGGAGATACGCAGTATTTT. It encodes CAMAGSGDTQYF. V usage is TRBV10-3 and J usage is TRBJ2-3, with D perhaps matching TRBD1 or TRBD2 (5 bases each). Germline V gene sequence: CDR1 ENHRY, CDR2 SYGVKD. This CDR3 spans 12 amino acids. V was pared by 9 bases and J by 5 bases, with 12 bases between.

The rearrangement uses TRBV9 and TRBJ2-6; no clear D. CDR3 length equals 15 residues. Trimming took off 4 bases at V and 0 bases at J, with 8 bases between the two ends. Germline V gene data show CDR1 as SGDLS and CDR2 as YYNGEE. CDR3 in DNA: TGTGCCAGCAGCCCGACCGCCTCTGGGGCCAACGTCCTGACTTTC. Translated, it gives CASSPTASGANVLTF.

The chain links TRBV5-4 to TRBJ2-7, with 7 bases identical to TRBD2. The junction had 7 bases not matched to a gene; V was cut back by 4 bases and J by 0 bases. Germline CDR1 reads SGHNT; CDR2 reads YYREEE (reference sequence). The CDR3 has 15 amino acids. The CDR3 bases are TGTGCCAGCAGCCCCATCAGCGGGGACTCCTACGAGCAGTACTTC. Protein sequence: CASSPISGDSYEQYF.

This clone was picked up a small number of times. The chain has TRBV4-2 and TRBJ1-5; 8 bases fit TRBD1. Germline V gene lookup returns CDR1 LGHNA and CDR2 YNFKEQ. The CDR3 sequence is 16 residues long. The junction had 6 bases not matched to a gene; V was cut back by 2 bases and J by 3 bases. This CDR3 reads CASSQYGQGLNQPQHF. The CDR3 DNA is TGTGCCAGCAGCCAATATGGACAGGGTCTCAATCAGCCCCAGCATTTT.

V usage is TRBV6-5 and J usage is TRBJ1-2; TRBD1 matches at 9 bases. The CDR3 is made up of 14 amino acids. The germline gives CDR1 MNHEY, CDR2 SVGAGI. J lost 5 bases, V lost 6 bases, and 7 bases had no gene match. CDR3 in amino acids: CASSLDRGNYGYTF. The CDR3 DNA reads TGTGCCAGCAGCCTGGACAGGGGAAATTATGGCTACACCTTC.

The chain couples TRBV5-1 to TRBJ2-7, with D unclear. CDR1 is SGHRS and CDR2 is YFSETQ in the germline V gene. This CDR3 is built from 11 residues. Trimming stripped 6 bases from V and 0 bases from J, with 4 bases between. The CDR3 DNA sequence: TGCGCCAGCACCGACTCCTACGAGCAGTACTTC. This translates into CASTDSYEQYF.

J is TRBJ2-1 and V is TRBV7-2; 11 bases align to TRBD2. Trimming cost V 5 bases and J 5 bases; bases outside gene matches: 5. Germline V CDR1 and CDR2: SGHTA, FQGNSA. CDR3 length equals 15 residues. The CDR3 DNA follows: TGTGCCAGCAGCCCTGGGACTAGCGGCGACAATGAGCAGTTCTTC. The encoded protein is CASSPGTSGDNEQFF.

The chain uses TRBV4-3 and TRBJ2-7, with 7 positions matching TRBD1. The CDR3 sequence is 16 residues long. The V segment lost 4 bases and the J segment 0 bases; nucleotides outside the gene matches: 9. Germline V lookup: CDR1 LGHNA, CDR2 YSLEER. CDR3 residues: CASSLYFTGDSYEQYF. The CDR3 region has the DNA TGCGCCAGCAGCCTATACTTTACAGGGGACTCCTACGAGCAGTACTTC.

This chain connects TRBV20-1 to TRBJ1-4; possible D gene TRBD1, 6 bases. V lost 6 bases to trimming and J lost 8 bases, with 10 bases between them. Per the germline V gene, CDR1 is DFQATT and CDR2 is SNEGSKA (reference sequence). The CDR3 is made up of 11 amino acids. The CDR3 reads CSAGTGEKLFF. CDR3 DNA sequence: TGCAGTGCCGGAACAGGGGAAAAACTGTTTTTT.

This chain joins TRBV11-1 and TRBJ2-5, with unresolved D. This CDR3 region has 11 residues. Trimming took 3 bases from V and 5 from J, leaving 4 bases between them. The germline gives CDR1 SGHAT, CDR2 FQDESV (reference sequence). Here the CDR3 DNA reads TGTGCCAGCAGCTTTGGGGAGACCCAGTACTTC. Protein: CASSFGETQYF.

This sequence joins TRBV5-1 and TRBJ1-6, with 9 bases identical to TRBD1. The CDR3 runs to 16 residues. The ends lost 1 base at V and 8 bases at J; junction bases unmatched: 7. Germline CDR1 reads SGHRS; CDR2 reads YFSETQ. In DNA, the CDR3 is TGCGCCAGCAGCTTGAACCCGGGACAGGGTGATTCACCCCTCCACTTT. This gives the protein CASSLNPGQGDSPLHF.

The V call is TRBV7-2, the J call TRBJ1-1, with unresolved D. V was cut by 1 base and J by 4 bases, with 7 bases left in between. The CDR3 totals 13 residues. CDR1 is SGHTA and CDR2 is FQGNSA in the germline V gene. The CDR3: CASSLEGFTEAFF. Written as DNA, the CDR3 is TGTGCCAGCAGCTTAGAAGGGTTCACTGAAGCTTTCTTT.

The gene calls are TRBV7-8 and TRBJ2-3, with 11 bases that match TRBD2. CDR3 size: 20 residues. J was trimmed by 5 bases and V by 5 bases; bases with no gene match: 21. The germline CDR1 and CDR2 sequences are SGHVS and FQNEAQ. The CDR3 spells CASSARDRGPSGRLIDTQYF. In DNA form, the CDR3 reads TGTGCCAGCAGCGCGAGGGACAGAGGTCCTAGCGGGAGGCTTATAGATACGCAGTATTTT.

In nucleotides, the CDR3 is TGCGCCAGCAGCCAAGCCCCCCCGGGAGGAACCCTCCAAGAGACCCAGTACTTC. Protein product: CASSQAPPGGTLQETQYF. The chain has TRBV4-1 and TRBJ2-5, with TRBD2 matching over 7 bases. Trimming took 1 base from V and 1 from J; bases not matched to a gene: 12. Germline-derived CDR1 and CDR2 are MGHRA and YSYEKL. The CDR3 totals 18 residues.